Shown below are 20 T cell receptor beta chains from a single sample sequenced in a study of OX40 agonist ivuxolimab in advanced cancers. Using immunoSEQ multiplex PCR, the repertoire was profiled, and TCRdb retains in-frame clones only, with some absent. The sample yields about 68,000 clones, 85% seen once. The input for sequencing was CD4+ or CD8+ T cells sorted from blood, taken in a trial of the OX40 agonist ivuxolimab. Source of these receptors: an adult with an advanced solid tumor such as melanoma, head and neck, liver or kidney cancer.

The chain combines TRBV25-1 with TRBJ1-3; D is undetermined. V was clipped by 3 bases and J by 4 bases, with 13 bases between them. CDR1 MGHDK and CDR2 SYGVNS come from the germline V gene. This CDR3 contains 15 residues. Here the CDR3 reads CASSDDREGGNTIYF. CDR3 nucleotide sequence: TGTGCCAGCAGTGACGATCGGGAAGGAGGAAACACCATATATTTT.

This clone turned up a few times. This chain links TRBV18 with TRBJ1-1; D remains unclear. The germline gives CDR1 KGHSH, CDR2 LQKENI. The CDR3 extends over 14 amino acids. V lost 6 bases and J lost 1, with 12 bases in between. The CDR3: CASSQEAKNTEAFF. The CDR3 region has the DNA TGTGCCAGCTCCCAGGAAGCCAAGAACACTGAAGCTTTCTTT.

The chain carries TRBV6-5 and TRBJ1-2; TRBD1 agrees at 10 bases. Losses at the gene ends were 4 bases for V and 2 bases for J; bases not matched to a gene: 4. Germline CDR1 and CDR2: MNHEY and SVGAGI. The CDR3 is 15 residues long. The CDR3 protein is CASSSPGQGNYGYTF. Here the CDR3 DNA reads TGTGCCAGCAGTTCTCCGGGACAGGGGAACTATGGCTACACCTTC.

CDR3 loop: CASRSTLAGANVLTF. The CDR3 DNA reads as TGCGCCAGCAGGTCGACTTTGGCTGGGGCCAACGTCCTGACTTTC. This rearrangement joins TRBV5-1 to TRBJ2-6; D remains unclear. CDR3 length equals 15 residues. Germline CDR1 reads SGHRS; CDR2 reads YFSETQ. V was trimmed by 5 bases and J by 2 bases, leaving 11 bases between them.

CDR3 DNA: TGTGCCAGCTCACCCGGGACAGGGGGCCATCAGCCCCAGCATTTT. Translating it yields CASSPGTGGHQPQHF. The chain carries TRBV5-8 and TRBJ1-5, with 12 bases fitting TRBD1. The CDR3 is 15 residues long. V gave up 7 bases and J gave up 5 bases; unmatched junction bases: 7. The germline V gene encodes CDR1 SGHTS and CDR2 YDEGEE.

This clone was counted a few times. This specimen includes other DNA sequences encoding the same CDR3. The chain has TRBV18 and TRBJ2-7; D gene uncertain. V lost 2 bases and J lost 1, with 9 bases in between. The CDR3 totals 14 residues. Germline CDR1 reads KGHSH; CDR2 reads LQKENI. The CDR3 loop reads CASSPGLVSYEQYF. Here the CDR3 DNA reads TGTGCCAGCTCACCAGGGCTAGTATCCTACGAGCAGTACTTC.

The J gene is TRBJ1-3, the V gene TRBV6-1; no reliable D call. The germline V and J ends were trimmed by 3 bases and 3 bases, with 9 bases remaining between them. The CDR3 totals 14 residues. The germline V gene has CDR1 MNHNS and CDR2 SASEGT. As DNA, the CDR3 is TGTGCCAGCAGTGACATGCTCGTTGGAAACACCATATATTTT. It is translated as CASSDMLVGNTIYF.

This clone was detected only once. This chain connects TRBV2 to TRBJ1-1; TRBD1 matches at 8 bases. Germline lookup yields CDR1 SNHLY and CDR2 FYNNEI. The CDR3 sequence is 13 residues long. V was clipped by 6 bases and J by 4 bases; unmatched bases: 4. DNA for the CDR3: TGTGCCAGCAGGGGCGACAGGGGCACTGAAGCTTTCTTT. It codes for CASRGDRGTEAFF.

The genes are TRBV29-1 and TRBJ1-1; D is unresolved. Germline lookup yields CDR1 SQVTM and CDR2 ANQGSEA. Deletions cut 4 bases from V and 4 bases from J, with 10 bases between. CDR3 length: 12 amino acids. DNA for the CDR3: TGCAGCGTTGGCGGGTTCGGCACTGAAGCTTTCTTT. Translated, it gives CSVGGFGTEAFF.

The chain joins TRBV5-1 to TRBJ1-2; the D gene is possibly TRBD1 (6 bases). V gave up 4 bases and J gave up 4 bases, with 11 bases separating them. There are 13 residues in the CDR3. CDR1 is SGHRS and CDR2 is YFSETQ in the germline V gene. The CDR3 loop reads CASSGGQLYGYTF. CDR3 coding DNA: TGCGCCAGCAGCGGTGGACAGCTCTATGGCTACACCTTC.

The gene calls are TRBV10-1 and TRBJ1-5; tentatively, D is TRBD1 (6 bases). The V end lost 6 bases, the J end lost 7 bases, and 19 bases lay between the germline ends. CDR3 size: 15 residues. The germline gives CDR1 WNHNN, CDR2 SYGVQD (reference sequence). The CDR3: CASSSQGSKGQPQHF. The CDR3 coding sequence is TGCGCCAGCAGCTCTCAGGGGAGCAAAGGCCAGCCCCAGCATTTT.

Relative to its sample, this clone is medium-sized (0.01 to 0.1%). The chain uses TRBV5-5 and TRBJ1-2; 9 bases match TRBD1. CDR1 is SGHKS, CDR2 YYEKEE, per germline (reference sequence). V was clipped by 4 bases and J by 3 bases; unmatched bases: 7. This CDR3 has 15 amino acids. The CDR3 nucleotides are TGTGCCAGCAGCCCCCGGGACAGGGTAGACTATGGCTACACCTTC. It yields the protein CASSPRDRVDYGYTF.

This clone was seen a few times. The rearrangement joins TRBV7-2 to TRBJ2-1, with D unclear. The CDR3 extends over 16 amino acids. Trimming pared 5 bases from V and 0 bases from J, leaving 14 bases between. Looked up from germline, CDR1 is SGHTA and CDR2 is FQGNSA. In DNA form, the CDR3 reads TGTGCCAGCAGCCCCTCTTTATCAAGCTCCTACAATGAGCAGTTCTTC. This codes for CASSPSLSSSYNEQFF.

This clone appeared a few times. The chain is built from TRBV4-2 and TRBJ2-1, with 7 nucleotides matching TRBD1. J gave up 0 bases and V 9 bases, and 8 bases lay outside the gene matches. CDR1 and CDR2 from the germline V gene are LGHNA and YNFKEQ. The CDR3 has 15 amino acids. CDR3 DNA sequence: TGTGCCAGTACGAGGGGGCCTCTCTCCTACAATGAGCAGTTCTTC. Translation: CASTRGPLSYNEQFF.

This chain joins TRBV2 and TRBJ2-2; 10 nucleotides align to TRBD2. The CDR3 runs to 15 residues. Germline CDR1 is SNHLY and CDR2 is FYNNEI. Trimming cost V 5 bases and J 6 bases; bases outside gene matches: 6. The CDR3 DNA reads as TGTGCCAGCAGTACGGGACTAGCGCGTCCCGGGGAGCTGTTTTTT. Translating it yields CASSTGLARPGELFF. Variable domain in full (rest from reference TRBV2 and TRBJ2-2): EPEVTQTPSHQVTQMGQEVILRCVPISNHLYFYWYRQILGQKVEFLVSFYNNEISEKSEIFDDQFSVERPDGSNFTLKIRSTKLEDSAMYFCASSTGLARPGELFFGEGSRLTVL.

This clone has only one observation. The chain links TRBV11-1 to TRBJ1-1; D gene uncertain. CDR1 and CDR2 from the germline V gene are SGHAT and FQDESV (reference sequence). V gave up 5 bases and J gave up 4 bases, with 17 bases separating them. The CDR3 consists of 15 residues. CDR3 bases: TGTGCCAGCAGCCCCACAACCAGAGGTGGCACTGAAGCTTTCTTT. Its translation is CASSPTTRGGTEAFF. The full variable domain, rest sourced from reference TRBV11-1 and TRBJ1-1, is EAEVAQSPRYKITEKSQAVAFWCDPISGHATLYWYRQILGQGPELLVQFQDESVVDDSQLPKDRFSAERLKGVDSTLKIQPAELGDSAMYLCASSPTTRGGTEAFFGQGTRLTVV.

The V gene is TRBV18, the J gene TRBJ1-1, with D possibly TRBD1 on 5 matching bases. Trimming shortened V by 5 bases and J by 1 base, and 11 bases separated the two germline ends. The germline gives CDR1 KGHSH, CDR2 LQKENI. This CDR3 has 14 amino acids. CDR3 nucleotide sequence: TGTGCCAGCTCATCGGGACGGGAGAACACTGAAGCTTTCTTT. Its translation: CASSSGRENTEAFF.

Remarks on this clone: This specimen includes other DNA sequences encoding the same CDR3. The chain is built from TRBV7-2 and TRBJ1-1, with a possible D match to TRBD1 (5 bases). Trimming pared 5 bases from V and 2 bases from J, leaving 9 bases between. The germline CDR1 and CDR2 sequences are SGHTA and FQGNSA. CDR3 size: 13 residues. CDR3 nucleotides: TGTGCCAGCAGCAGACAGTCCAACACTGAAGCTTTCTTT. As protein: CASSRQSNTEAFF. The whole variable domain, remainder taken from reference TRBV7-2 and TRBJ1-1, is GAGVSQSPSNKVTEKGKDVELRCDPISGHTALYWYRQSLGQGLEFLIYFQGNSAPDKSGLPSDRFSAERTGGSVSTLTIQRTQQEDSAVYLCASSRQSNTEAFFGQGTRLTVV.

This sequence joins TRBV5-1 and TRBJ1-4, with D perhaps TRBD1 (5 bases). Germline V lookup: CDR1 SGHRS, CDR2 YFSETQ. The CDR3 spans 14 residues. With 0 bases removed from V and 6 bases from J, the gap between germline ends came to 9 bases. The CDR3 spells CASSLGRVDEKLFF. CDR3 nucleotides: TGCGCCAGCAGCTTGGGCAGGGTTGATGAAAAACTGTTTTTT.

This chain connects TRBV19 to TRBJ2-3; D uncertain. The V end lost 6 bases, the J end lost 6 bases, and 22 bases lay between the germline ends. The CDR3 spans 16 residues. Germline loops: CDR1 LNHDA, CDR2 SQIVND (reference sequence). CDR3 loop: CASSRSGGTGSDTQYF. The DNA of the CDR3 is TGTGCCAGTAGCCGGTCGGGCGGAACGGGTTCCGATACGCAGTATTTT.